The 27 T cell receptor beta chains below were found in one sample sequenced in a study of preoperative IRX-2 immunotherapy in early breast cancer (dated by TCRdb to about 2019). The treatment or condition label of this sample denotes: preoperative locoregional IRX-2 cytokine immunotherapy. The method behind the library was the immunoSEQ multiplex PCR assay. The table was pulled from immuneACCESS by TCRdb, which kept in-frame rearrangements only. Such tables lose some clones; where checked, under half of the loss comes from unresolved V genes, and the rest has no known cause. The sample table shows tens of thousands of clones, and 70% to 85% are seen once. The leading ten clones occupy under 4% of the sample. The sample was taken from a patient treated with IRX-2 immunotherapy. The receptor source for this set is a human donor with breast cancer.

This chain links TRBV10-1 with TRBJ1-1, with D unresolved. This CDR3 spans 14 amino acids. Germline lookup yields CDR1 WNHNN and CDR2 SYGVQD (reference sequence). Trimming removed 5 bases at V and 1 base at J, with 11 bases between. Written as DNA, the CDR3 is TGCGCCAGCAGTATAGGAATCCAGAACACTGAAGCTTTCTTT. The encoded protein is CASSIGIQNTEAFF.

This clone was counted only a few times. The chain employs TRBV11-3 and TRBJ1-2, with 7 bases lining up with TRBD1. The CDR3 loop spans 16 amino acids. V shed 5 bases, J shed 4 bases, and the junction held 13 bases outside the gene matches. Germline values: CDR1 SGHNT, CDR2 YENEEA. CDR3 sequence: CASSPFGAGGGYGYTF. The CDR3 DNA sequence: TGTGCCAGCAGCCCGTTCGGGGCAGGGGGAGGCTATGGCTACACCTTC.

The sample holds one count of this clone. The chain employs TRBV23-1 and TRBJ2-4; the D gene could be TRBD1 or TRBD2 (5 bases each). TRBV23-1 is noted as an ORF with a role that remains uncertain. V lost 6 bases, J lost 5 bases, and 14 bases lay in between. The CDR3 runs 14 residues. In DNA, the CDR3 is TGCGCCAGCAGCCAAGTGGGACGCCAAAACATTCAGTACTTC. Translating it yields CASSQVGRQNIQYF.

This clone was detected only once. V gene TRBV11-3 combines with J gene TRBJ1-2, with D uncertain. Germline values: CDR1 SGHNT, CDR2 YENEEA. Trimming stripped 5 bases from V and 4 bases from J, with 17 bases between. CDR3 length: 15 residues. In DNA, the CDR3 is TGTGCCAGCAGCCCCCCCCACATGAGAAGCTATGGCTACACCTTC. Protein sequence: CASSPPHMRSYGYTF.

This clone occurred once. J is TRBJ2-5 and V is TRBV11-3; 8 bases align to TRBD1. The CDR3 loop spans 17 amino acids. Germline trimming cut 5 bases from V and 4 bases from J; bases unmatched to any gene: 15. CDR1 is SGHNT and CDR2 is YENEEA in the germline V gene. The CDR3 region is CASSQGATVVPRETQYF. CDR3 sequence (DNA): TGTGCCAGCAGCCAGGGGGCAACAGTGGTGCCGAGAGAGACCCAGTACTTC.

V is TRBV6-8 and J is TRBJ1-1, with 8 positions matching TRBD1. V lost 8 bases, J lost 1 base, and 6 bases stayed unmatched. The CDR3 is 14 amino acids. Germline loops: CDR1 MNHGY, CDR2 SAAAGT. CDR3 in amino acids: CASAPQGGNTEAFF. CDR3 coding DNA: TGTGCCAGCGCCCCACAGGGGGGGAACACTGAAGCTTTCTTT.

CDR3 in amino acids: CASSISVNTGELFF. The CDR3 nucleotides read TGTGCCAGTAGTATCTCGGTGAACACCGGGGAGCTGTTTTTT. The rearrangement links TRBV19 to TRBJ2-2; no reliable D call. Trimming shortened V by 3 bases and J by 1 base, and 6 bases separated the two germline ends. Germline V gene data show CDR1 as LNHDA and CDR2 as SQIVND (reference sequence). There are 14 residues in the CDR3.

The rearrangement joins TRBV6-8 to TRBJ2-3; 8 bases fit TRBD1. The CDR3 length is 15 residues. Germline CDR1 reads MNHGY; CDR2 reads SAAAGT. V gave up 2 bases and J gave up 6 bases; unmatched junction bases: 7. CDR3 nucleotide sequence: TGTGCCAGCAGTTACGGTGGACAGGGAACCGATACGCAGTATTTT. It encodes CASSYGGQGTDTQYF.

V is TRBV11-3 and J is TRBJ2-1; 9 positions match TRBD1. The junction had 10 bases not matched to a gene; V was cut back by 5 bases and J by 5 bases. CDR1 is SGHNT, CDR2 YENEEA, per germline. CDR3 length: 16 amino acids. DNA of the CDR3: TGTGCCAGCAGCAGGTCTGGGACAGGGAGCCACAATGAGCAGTTCTTC. This translates into CASSRSGTGSHNEQFF.

The sample holds one count of this clone. The V call is TRBV7-5, the J call TRBJ2-1; the table names TRBD2, a call not compared with the DNA. TRBV7-5 is a listed pseudogene. The CDR3 extends over 16 amino acids. In nucleotides, the CDR3 is TGTGCCAGCAGCTTAGGCCGCGGGATGACCTACAATGAGCAGTTCTTC. Amino acids: CASSLGRGMTYNEQFF.

V is TRBV6-7 and J is TRBJ1-2, with 10 bases fitting TRBD1. TRBV6-7 is an ORF, and what it does is uncertain. The CDR3 runs 13 residues. J was trimmed by 10 bases and V by 6 bases; bases with no gene match: 8. CDR3 sequence (DNA): TGTGCCAGCAGAGACAGGGGGCAACCGGTCTACACCTTC. This sequence encodes CASRDRGQPVYTF.

The chain is built from TRBV6-8 and TRBJ1-2; D gene unclear. This CDR3 contains 13 residues. CDR1 is MNHGY and CDR2 is SAAAGT in the germline V gene. Trimming left V 6 bases short and J 6 bases short, with 14 bases between. Here the CDR3 reads CASSLNLNNGYTF. As DNA, the CDR3 is TGTGCCAGCAGCCTAAATCTAAACAATGGCTACACCTTC.

The CDR3 loop reads CASSLETGLNTGELFF. DNA for the CDR3: TGTGCCAGCAGCTTAGAGACAGGGTTGAACACCGGGGAGCTGTTTTTT. The genes are TRBV11-3 and TRBJ2-2, with 7 positions matching TRBD1. The CDR3 is 16 residues long. Per the germline V gene, CDR1 is SGHNT and CDR2 is YENEEA. Unmatched junction bases numbered 2, after V lost 0 bases and J lost 1 base.

The chain has TRBV30 and TRBJ2-1, with 9 nucleotides matching TRBD2. The CDR3 has 13 residues. The trim removed 3 bases at V and 8 bases at J, leaving 5 bases unmatched. The germline V gene encodes CDR1 GTSNPN and CDR2 SVGIG (reference sequence). Here the CDR3 DNA reads TGTGCCTGGAGACGGCGGGGGGGCCATGAGCAGTTCTTC. Translated, it gives CAWRRRGGHEQFF.

The rearrangement links TRBV11-3 to TRBJ1-6; D unresolved. Germline V lookup: CDR1 SGHNT, CDR2 YENEEA. This CDR3 has 15 amino acids. V was shortened by 2 bases and J by 1 base, with 6 bases between the two germline ends. CDR3 DNA: TGTGCCAGCAGCTTAAGATCGTCCTATAATTCACCCCTCCACTTT. This gives the protein CASSLRSSYNSPLHF.

A single count supports this clone. The V gene is TRBV6-8, the J gene TRBJ2-7; no clear D gene. CDR3 size: 13 residues. Trimming took 2 bases from V and 0 from J, leaving 5 bases between them. CDR1 is MNHGY, CDR2 SAAAGT, per germline. The CDR3 DNA sequence: TGTGCCAGCAGTTACAGGATCTCCTACGAGCAGTACTTC. It translates to CASSYRISYEQYF.

This chain uses TRBV2 with TRBJ2-7; D possibly corresponds to TRBD2 (5 bases). Deletions cut 4 bases from V and 2 bases from J, with 9 bases between. Germline V gives CDR1 SNHLY, CDR2 FYNNEI. The CDR3 is 13 amino acids. The CDR3 here is CASSGETAYEQYF. The CDR3, as DNA: TGTGCCAGCAGTGGGGAGACGGCCTACGAGCAGTACTTC.

V gene TRBV18 combines with J gene TRBJ1-1; 8 positions agree with TRBD1. Trimming at V came to 2 bases and at J to 10 bases, leaving 6 bases not matched to a gene. The CDR3 runs 13 residues. From germline, CDR1 is KGHSH and CDR2 LQKENI. CDR3 region: CASSPAGGGLAFF. CDR3 nucleotides: TGTGCCAGCTCACCAGCAGGGGGCGGTCTAGCTTTCTTT.

The V and J genes are TRBV11-3 and TRBJ2-1, with D possibly being TRBD2 (6 bases). The CDR3 covers 15 residues. V dropped 3 bases and J dropped 7 bases, with 16 bases sitting between them. Germline assignment: CDR1 SGHNT and CDR2 YENEEA. This CDR3 is CASSFWTGVYNEQFF. Here the CDR3 DNA reads TGTGCCAGCAGCTTCTGGACGGGGGTGTATAATGAGCAGTTCTTC.

This clone was detected only once. CDR3 sequence reads: CASSPEGVWNQPQHF. DNA of the CDR3: TGTGCCAGCTCACCAGAGGGGGTTTGGAATCAGCCCCAGCATTTT. The chain links TRBV18 to TRBJ1-5; possible D gene TRBD1, 6 bases. The CDR3 has 15 residues. Germline CDR1 is KGHSH and CDR2 is LQKENI. The V end was cut by 2 bases, the J end by 4 bases, with 12 bases between.

The chain has TRBV5-1 and TRBJ2-2; 10 bases are a match to TRBD2. CDR3 length: 18 amino acids. The germline CDR1 and CDR2 sequences are SGHRS and YFSETQ. J lost 6 bases, V lost 4 bases, and 15 bases had no gene match. CDR3 DNA: TGCGCCAGCAGCCCGCGCGGAGGAGCGGGGGGGCAGGCCGGGGAGCTGTTTTTT. Translation: CASSPRGGAGGQAGELFF.

The CDR3 DNA reads TGTGCCAGCTCCCCGTACTCTGGAGCTGAAGCTTTCTTT. It yields the protein CASSPYSGAEAFF. The V and J genes are TRBV18 and TRBJ1-1, with D unresolved. The CDR3 loop spans 13 amino acids. The V gene lost 6 bases and the J gene lost 6 bases, with 14 bases spanning the gap. CDR1 and CDR2 (germline): KGHSH, LQKENI.

The chain joins TRBV15 to TRBJ2-2; D tentatively reads TRBD1 or TRBD2 (7 bases each). The V end was cut by 0 bases, the J end by 6 bases, with 20 bases between. The CDR3 runs to 18 residues. Germline values: CDR1 LNHNV, CDR2 YYDKDF (reference sequence). The CDR3 DNA reads as TGTGCCACCAGCAGAGATTTGATGGGAGGGGGCGCCCCCGGGGAGCTGTTTTTT. It is translated as CATSRDLMGGGAPGELFF.

As concerns this clone: Its ends do not fully match the called genes, so a read error is possible. The chain uses TRBV30 and TRBJ2-5; TRBD2 is a possible D gene (6 bases). This CDR3 spans 13 amino acids. CDR1 GTSNPN and CDR2 SVGIG come from the germline V gene (reference sequence). Here the CDR3 reads CAWTGGVGEAQYF. CDR3 in DNA: TGTGCCTGGACAGGAGGGGTGGGAGAGGCCCAGTACTTC.

V gene TRBV4-1 combines with J gene TRBJ1-2; no reliable D call. The length of the CDR3 is 13 residues. Trimming stripped 1 base from V and 7 bases from J, with 10 bases between. Germline CDR1 and CDR2: MGHRA and YSYEKL. The CDR3, as DNA: TGCGCCAGCAGCCAAGTCGGGTCGAGTGGCTACACCTTC. Translated: CASSQVGSSGYTF.

The rearrangement uses TRBV6-8 and TRBJ1-6; TRBD1 is a possible D gene (6 bases). The V end was cut by 5 bases, the J end by 9 bases, with 17 bases between. This CDR3 has 15 residues. Germline V CDR1 and CDR2: MNHGY, SAAAGT. For the CDR3, the DNA is TGTGCCAGCAGTCCCTTGGGGGGCGCGAGTTCACCCCTCCACTTT. This sequence encodes CASSPLGGASSPLHF.

The chain joins TRBV18 to TRBJ1-5; unclear D gene. CDR3 size: 14 residues. V lost 6 bases and J lost 4, with 13 bases in between. The germline V gene has CDR1 KGHSH and CDR2 LQKENI. The CDR3 here is CASSPDWRNQPQHF. The CDR3 nucleotides are TGTGCCAGCTCCCCCGACTGGAGAAATCAGCCCCAGCATTTT. The full variable domain, rest sourced from reference TRBV18 and TRBJ1-5, is NAGVMQNPRHLVRRRGQEARLRCSPMKGHSHVYWYRQLPEEGLKFMVYLQKENIIDESGMPKERFSAEFPKEGPSILRIQQVVRGDSAAYFCASSPDWRNQPQHFGDGTRLSIL.